A selection of T cell receptor beta chains follows, all from one sample in a study of blood T cell repertoires in COVID-19. Assay used: immunoSEQ multiplex PCR; TCRdb lists only in-frame clones, some missing. The sample carries 250,000 to 350,000 clones, roughly 80% recorded once. The specimen was peripheral blood. The receptors originated from a woman aged 45-65 years with active or convalescent COVID-19. Each CDR3 is given with its conserved first and last residue. The D gene is left open where the match is weak. Clone size is stated in some rows and not others, as once, few, many or a class when expanded.

TRBD1 | TRBJ1-1 | TRBV6-5 | - | TGTGCCAGCAGTCCTTACAGGGGGCTGAACACTGAAGCTTTCTTT | CASSPYRGLNTEAFF
- | TRBJ1-5 | TRBV5-6 | - | TGTGCCAGCAGCTTAAAGGGGAATGGTCAGCCCCAGCATTTT | CASSLKGNGQPQHF
TRBD1 | TRBJ1-6 | TRBV2 | - | TGTGCCAGCAGTCCCGGGACAGGGACAGCACCCCTCCACTTT | CASSPGTGTAPLHF
- | TRBJ1-6 | TRBV30 | - | TGTGCCTGTTTGACAGGTCATAATTCACCCCTCCACTTT | CACLTGHNSPLHF
TRBD2 | TRBJ2-7 | TRBV28 | once | TGTGCCAGCATAGTTGCCTTAGCGGGAGGGTCCCCTGGCTGCTACGAGCAGTACTTC | CASIVALAGGSPGCYEQYF
- | TRBJ1-1 | TRBV11-2 | - | TGTGCCAGCAGCTTACAGTCACTGAACACTGAAGCTTTCTTT | CASSLQSLNTEAFF
- | TRBJ2-1 | TRBV28 | - | TGTGCCAGCTTCACGCTGGGACTCGTAGCTAACAATGAGCAGTTCTTC | CASFTLGLVANNEQFF
TRBD1 | TRBJ1-1 | TRBV7-9 | - | TGTGCCAGCAGCGCCCCGGGACAGAGGAACACTGAAGCTTTCTTT | CASSAPGQRNTEAFF
TRBD1 | TRBJ1-5 | TRBV28 | - | TGTGCCAGCTACTCGGACAGGTCGTTCCAGCCCCAGCATTTT | CASYSDRSFQPQHF
TRBD2 | TRBJ2-3 | TRBV7-3 | few | TGTGCCAGCAGCTTAAGTAAACTAGCGGGAGGGGCCAGCACAGATACGCAGTATTTT | CASSLSKLAGGASTDTQYF
- | TRBJ1-1 | TRBV7-2 | - | TGTGCCAGCAGCTTAGAGGTCCGGGCTGAAGCTTTCTTT | CASSLEVRAEAFF
- | TRBJ1-1 | TRBV25-1 | - | TGTGCCAGCAAATACGGCGGGAACACTGAAGCTTTCTTT | CASKYGGNTEAFF
- | TRBJ1-1 | TRBV5-4 | - | TGTGCCAGCAGCCCCTACAGGGTGATGAACACTGAAGCTTTCTTT | CASSPYRVMNTEAFF
TRBD1 | TRBJ1-2 | TRBV9 | - | TGTGCCAGCAGCCAACCTCAGGCCGGGACAGCCTATGGCTACACCTTC | CASSQPQAGTAYGYTF
- | TRBJ1-2 | TRBV5-5 | many | TGTGCCAGCAGCTTTTCTGTGCAGGGAAGGGATGGCTACACCTTC | CASSFSVQGRDGYTF